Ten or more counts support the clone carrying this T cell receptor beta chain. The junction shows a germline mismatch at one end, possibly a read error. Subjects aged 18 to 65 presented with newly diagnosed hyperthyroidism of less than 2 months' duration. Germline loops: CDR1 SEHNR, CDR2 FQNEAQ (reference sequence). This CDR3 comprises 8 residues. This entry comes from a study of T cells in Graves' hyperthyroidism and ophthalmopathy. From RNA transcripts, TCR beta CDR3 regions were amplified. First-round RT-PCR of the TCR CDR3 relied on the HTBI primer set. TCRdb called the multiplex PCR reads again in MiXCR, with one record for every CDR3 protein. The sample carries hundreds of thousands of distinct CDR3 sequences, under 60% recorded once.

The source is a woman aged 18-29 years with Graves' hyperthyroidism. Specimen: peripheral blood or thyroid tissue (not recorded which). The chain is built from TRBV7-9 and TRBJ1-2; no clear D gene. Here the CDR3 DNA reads TGTGCCAGCAGCGTTCGCGTCTTC. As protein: CASSVRVF.